Below, one T cell receptor beta chain is given with its context. Its target is not known. Recipients were bled about 28 days pretransplant and at posttransplant days 30, 100, 180. TCRdb keeps only in-frame clones here, not all; method: immunoSEQ multiplex PCR. The table has roughly 1,500 clones, 70% to 85% seen once. The data were obtained in a study of T cell clonotyping in hematopoietic cell transplantation. Germline CDR1 and CDR2: SEHNR and FQNEAQ (reference sequence). Trimming took off 5 bases at V and 4 bases at J, with 14 bases between the two ends. This CDR3 contains 15 residues. Study-level findings and limits: Without cell sorting, CD4 versus CD8 contributions remain unresolved. Graft donor and pretransplant recipient Inverse Simpson Index values predicted broader posttransplant TCR diversity. After transplant, recipient diversity fell while pathologically expanded clonotypes grew through day 180.

V and J are TRBV7-9 and TRBJ1-4; possible D gene TRBD1, 6 bases. This receptor was identified in a male patient between 25 and 39 years old who had an allogeneic stem cell transplant, so T cells may come from the graft donor. Some clones in this sample may be carry-over from other donors' samples. The sequences come from PBMCs, collected 30 days after allogeneic stem cell transplant. The CDR3 protein is CASSVEGGNNEKLFF. The DNA of the CDR3 is TGTGCCAGCAGCGTCGAAGGGGGTAATAATGAAAAACTGTTTTTT.